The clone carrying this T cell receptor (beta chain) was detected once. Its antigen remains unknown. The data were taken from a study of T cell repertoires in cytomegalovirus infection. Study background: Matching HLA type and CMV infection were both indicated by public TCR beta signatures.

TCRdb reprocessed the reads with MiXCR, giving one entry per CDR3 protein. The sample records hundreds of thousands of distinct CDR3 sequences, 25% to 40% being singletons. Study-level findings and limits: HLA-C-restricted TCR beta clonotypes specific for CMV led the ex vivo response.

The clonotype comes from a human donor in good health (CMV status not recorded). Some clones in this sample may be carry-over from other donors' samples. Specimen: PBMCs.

CDR3 sequence: CASRSARDPRPLHF. CDR3 nucleotide sequence: TGTGCCAGCAGGTCAGCCCGGGACCCCCGGCCCCTCCACTTT. The rearrangement joins TRBV6-6 to TRBJ1-6, with a weak D call TRBD1 (5 bases). With 6 bases removed from V and 13 bases from J, the gap between germline ends came to 19 bases. CDR3 size: 14 residues. Germline-derived CDR1 and CDR2 are MNHNY and SVGAGI (reference sequence).